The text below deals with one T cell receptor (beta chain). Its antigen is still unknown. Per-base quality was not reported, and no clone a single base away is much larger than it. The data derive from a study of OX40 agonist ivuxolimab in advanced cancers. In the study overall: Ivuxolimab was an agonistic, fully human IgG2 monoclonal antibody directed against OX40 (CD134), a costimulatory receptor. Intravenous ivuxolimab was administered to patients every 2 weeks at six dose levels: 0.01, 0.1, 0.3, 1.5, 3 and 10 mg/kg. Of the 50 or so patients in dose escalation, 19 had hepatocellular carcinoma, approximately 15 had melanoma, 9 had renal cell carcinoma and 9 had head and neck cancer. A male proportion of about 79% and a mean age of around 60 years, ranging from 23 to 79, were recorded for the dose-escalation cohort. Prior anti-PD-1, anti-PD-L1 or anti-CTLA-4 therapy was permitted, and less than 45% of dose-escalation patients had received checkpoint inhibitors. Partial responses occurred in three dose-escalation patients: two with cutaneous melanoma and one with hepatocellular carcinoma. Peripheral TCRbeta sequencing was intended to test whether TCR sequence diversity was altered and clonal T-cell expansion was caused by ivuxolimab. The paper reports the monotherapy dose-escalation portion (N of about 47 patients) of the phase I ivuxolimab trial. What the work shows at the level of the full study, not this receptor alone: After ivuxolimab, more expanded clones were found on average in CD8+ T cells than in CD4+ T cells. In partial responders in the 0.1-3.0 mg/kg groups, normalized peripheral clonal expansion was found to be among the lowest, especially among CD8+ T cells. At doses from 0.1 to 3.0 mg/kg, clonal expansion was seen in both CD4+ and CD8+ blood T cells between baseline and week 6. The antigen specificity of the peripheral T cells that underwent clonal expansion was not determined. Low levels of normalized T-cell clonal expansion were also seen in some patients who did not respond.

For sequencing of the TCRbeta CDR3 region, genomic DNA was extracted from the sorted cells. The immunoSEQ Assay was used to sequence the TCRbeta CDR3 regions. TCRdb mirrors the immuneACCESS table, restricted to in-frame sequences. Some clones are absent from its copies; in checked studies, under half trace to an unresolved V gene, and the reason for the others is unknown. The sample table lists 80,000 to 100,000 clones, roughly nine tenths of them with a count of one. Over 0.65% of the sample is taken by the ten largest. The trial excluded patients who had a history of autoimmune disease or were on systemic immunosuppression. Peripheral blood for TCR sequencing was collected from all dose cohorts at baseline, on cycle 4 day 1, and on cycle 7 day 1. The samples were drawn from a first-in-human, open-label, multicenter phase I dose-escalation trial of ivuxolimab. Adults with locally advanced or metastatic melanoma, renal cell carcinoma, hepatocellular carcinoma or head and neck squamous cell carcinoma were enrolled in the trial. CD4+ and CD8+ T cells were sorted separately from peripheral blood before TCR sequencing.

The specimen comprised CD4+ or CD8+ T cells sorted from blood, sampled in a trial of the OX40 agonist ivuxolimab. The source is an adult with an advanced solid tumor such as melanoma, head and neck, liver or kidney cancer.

The CDR3 is CASSQDSNQPQHF. DNA sequence: TGTGCCAGCAGCCAGGATAGCAATCAGCCCCAGCATTTT. The chain links TRBV7-2 with TRBJ1-5, with the D gene uncertain. The germline V gene yields SGHTA for CDR1 and FQGNSA for CDR2. The germline ends are 5 bases apart after V is trimmed by 5 bases and J by 0 bases. Measured from the cysteine to the phenylalanine, the CDR3 is 13 residues long. Only CDR3 DNA remains: 39 bases, in frame from the first base.